The T cell receptor (beta chain) described here comes from a study of T cells in Graves' hyperthyroidism and ophthalmopathy. Each 10 ml fresh peripheral blood draw supplied the PBMCs. Germline V gives CDR1 MNHEY, CDR2 SMNVEV (reference sequence). Trimming pared 2 bases from V and 4 bases from J, leaving 21 bases between. The length of the CDR3 is 17 residues. Template material for amplifying TCR beta CDR3 regions consisted of RNA transcripts. The HTBI primer set served for first-round RT-PCR of the TCR CDR3. MiXCR, run by TCRdb on the multiplex PCR reads, gives a single entry per CDR3 protein. The sample has approximately 380,000 distinct CDR3 sequences; over 13% are singletons. This clonotype was picked up many times.

The clonotype comes from a man aged 50-59 years with Graves' ophthalmopathy. The V and J genes are TRBV27 and TRBJ2-7, with D possibly TRBD1 on 7 matching bases. What was sequenced was blood. CDR3 sequence reads: CASSLEGGTAQTYEQYF. In DNA, the CDR3 is TGTGCCAGCAGTTTAGAAGGCGGGACAGCACAAACTTACGAGCAGTACTTC.